The clone carrying this T cell receptor beta chain was observed a single time. The data are from a study of OX40 agonist ivuxolimab in advanced cancers. Background on the study: The eligibility criteria allowed prior anti-PD-1, anti-PD-L1 or anti-CTLA-4 therapy, and approximately 38% had some.

There are 15 residues in the CDR3. V lost 8 bases, J lost 6 bases, and 22 bases lay in between. Germline V gene data show CDR1 as MNHEY and CDR2 as SVGAGI. Sequenced by immunoSEQ multiplex PCR; TCRdb stores in-frame clones only, minus some. The sample yields over 40,000 clones, 70% to 90% seen once. This receptor was obtained from an adult with an advanced solid tumor such as melanoma, head and neck, liver or kidney cancer. The gene calls are TRBV6-5 and TRBJ1-1; D is possibly TRBD1 (5 bases). The starting material was CD4+ or CD8+ T cells sorted from blood, obtained in a trial of the OX40 agonist ivuxolimab. The CDR3, as DNA: TGTGCCAGCGGTGGGACGAAAGTATCTCTCCCTGAAGCTTTCTTT. Translation: CASGGTKVSLPEAFF.